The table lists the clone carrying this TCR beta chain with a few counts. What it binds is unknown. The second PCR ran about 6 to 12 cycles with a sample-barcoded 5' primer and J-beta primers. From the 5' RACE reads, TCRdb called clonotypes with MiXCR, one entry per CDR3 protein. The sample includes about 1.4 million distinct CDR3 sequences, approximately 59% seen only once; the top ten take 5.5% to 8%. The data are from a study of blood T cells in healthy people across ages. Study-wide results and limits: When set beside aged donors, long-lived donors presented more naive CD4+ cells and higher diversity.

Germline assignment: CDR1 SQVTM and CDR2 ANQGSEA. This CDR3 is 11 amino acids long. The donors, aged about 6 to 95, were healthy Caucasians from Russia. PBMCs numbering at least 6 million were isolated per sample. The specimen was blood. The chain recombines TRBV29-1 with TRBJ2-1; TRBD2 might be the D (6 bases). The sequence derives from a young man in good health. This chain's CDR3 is CTTSPQYEQFF. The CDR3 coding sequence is TGCACCACTAGCCCTCAGTATGAGCAGTTCTTC.